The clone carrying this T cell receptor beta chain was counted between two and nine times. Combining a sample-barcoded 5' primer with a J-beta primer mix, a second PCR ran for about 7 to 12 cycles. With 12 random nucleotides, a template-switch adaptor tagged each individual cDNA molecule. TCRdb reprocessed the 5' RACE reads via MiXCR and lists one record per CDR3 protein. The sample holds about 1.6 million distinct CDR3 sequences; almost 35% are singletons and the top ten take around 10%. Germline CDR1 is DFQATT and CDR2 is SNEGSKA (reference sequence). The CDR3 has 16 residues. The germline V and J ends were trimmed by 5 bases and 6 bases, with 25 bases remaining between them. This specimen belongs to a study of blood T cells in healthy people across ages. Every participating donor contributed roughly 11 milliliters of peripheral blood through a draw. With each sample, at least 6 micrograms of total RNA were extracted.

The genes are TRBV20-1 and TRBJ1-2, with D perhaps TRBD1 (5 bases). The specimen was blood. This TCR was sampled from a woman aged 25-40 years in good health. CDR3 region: CSAEPEGGGRRNGYTF. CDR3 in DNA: TGCAGTGCTGAACCGGAAGGCGGGGGAAGAAGGAATGGCTACACCTTC.